Each of the 17 T cell receptor beta chains below was sequenced from the same sample in a study of breast tumors, draining lymph nodes, adjacent tissues. Via MiXCR, TCRdb re-called the multiplex PCR reads, giving one row per CDR3 protein. The data hold approximately 150,000 distinct CDR3 sequences, with over 25% observed a single time. Axillary draining lymph nodes of breast cancer patients supplied the node samples. Sequencing input: axillary lymph node tissue. The receptor set was obtained from a female donor with breast cancer. Some clones in this sample may be carry-over from other donors' samples.

The gene calls are TRBV10-3 and TRBJ2-5; D may match TRBD1 or TRBD2 (5 bases each). Trimming took off 0 bases at V and 5 bases at J, with 16 bases between the two ends. The CDR3 covers 16 residues. The germline gives CDR1 ENHRY, CDR2 SYGVKD. The CDR3 region is CAISESGSWGNETQYF. The CDR3 nucleotides read TGTGCCATCAGTGAGTCAGGTTCTTGGGGGAATGAGACCCAGTACTTC.

This clonotype was counted ten times or more. The V call is TRBV7-2, the J call TRBJ2-1, with D possibly matching TRBD1 (6 bases). The CDR3 is 14 residues long. Per germline, CDR1 SGHTA and CDR2 FQGNSA. V was cut by 3 bases and J by 4 bases, with 10 bases left in between. The CDR3 nucleotides read TGTGCCAGCAGCTTCCCCGGACAGTACAATGAGCAGTTCTTC. It specifies CASSFPGQYNEQFF.

This clonotype occurred many times. V usage is TRBV3-1 and J usage is TRBJ2-2; 14 nucleotides match TRBD2. The ends lost 7 bases at V and 3 bases at J; junction bases unmatched: 7. This CDR3 comprises 17 residues. CDR1 and CDR2 from the germline V gene are LGHDT and YNNKEL (reference sequence). The CDR3 bases are TGTGCCAGCACCAGGACTAGCGGGGGGCCCTACACCGGGGAGCTGTTTTTT. Its translation is CASTRTSGGPYTGELFF.

About this clonotype: This likely comes from a read error, as the CDR3 has no conserved phenylalanine or tryptophan at its end. The chain's CDR3 is CASSEGGQPYGYTL. The CDR3, as DNA: TGTGCCAGCAGTGAAGGGGGACAGCCCTATGGCTACACCCTC. The gene calls are TRBV2 and TRBJ1-2, with 7 bases lining up with TRBD1. Germline CDR1 reads SNHLY; CDR2 reads FYNNEI. The CDR3 is made up of 14 amino acids. With V trimmed by 1 base and J by 4 bases, 3 bases remained unmatched.

This clonotype was seen repeatedly, ten times or more. The chain combines TRBV6-2 or TRBV6-3 with TRBJ2-3, with a tentative D call TRBD2 (5 bases). Trimming took 10 bases from V and 2 from J, leaving 16 bases between them. This CDR3 is 14 amino acids long. CDR1 is MNHEY and CDR2 is SVGEGT in the germline V gene. The DNA of the CDR3 is TGTGCCACCGCCGGGGAGCTAGTCACAGATACGCAGTATTTT. Amino acid sequence: CATAGELVTDTQYF.

The chain recombines TRBV6-2 or TRBV6-3 with TRBJ1-2, with no clear D. V lost 0 bases and J lost 8, with 16 bases in between. Germline assignment: CDR1 MNHEY and CDR2 SVGEGT. The CDR3 consists of 15 residues. The CDR3 DNA follows: TGTGCCAGCAGTTACTCGAGCACCGGGTCGCGGGGCTACACCTTC. Translated, it gives CASSYSSTGSRGYTF.

This clonotype was picked up many times. This rearrangement joins TRBV18 to TRBJ1-2; D may be TRBD1 (6 bases). The germline V gene has CDR1 KGHSH and CDR2 LQKENI. This CDR3 spans 13 amino acids. V gave up 6 bases and J gave up 3 bases, with 11 bases separating them. The chain's CDR3 is CASSGQSDYGYTF. For the CDR3, the DNA is TGTGCCAGCTCCGGACAGTCTGACTATGGCTACACCTTC.

The rearrangement uses TRBV12-3 or TRBV12-4 and TRBJ2-7, with TRBD2 matching 7 bases. CDR3 length: 13 amino acids. The ends lost 3 bases at V and 6 bases at J; junction bases unmatched: 5. CDR3 sequence: CASSFRGDLEQYV. In DNA form, the CDR3 reads TGTGCCAGCAGTTTTCGGGGGGACCTCGAGCAGTACGTC.

Remarks on this clonotype: A much larger clone differs from this one at a single base, so this may be a read error. The chain carries TRBV5-1 and TRBJ1-1; TRBD1 might be the D (5 bases). The CDR3 sequence is 13 residues long. Looked up from germline, CDR1 is SGHRS and CDR2 is YFSETQ. CDR3 sequence: CASSLAGITDAFF. In DNA, the CDR3 is TGCGCCAGCAGCTTGGCAGGGATCACTGACGCTTTCTTT.

This clonotype was recorded at least ten times. The chain is built from TRBV5-1 and TRBJ1-2; the D gene is possibly TRBD1 (6 bases). The germline CDR1 and CDR2 sequences are SGHRS and YFSETQ. With 4 bases removed from V and 8 bases from J, the gap between germline ends came to 18 bases. CDR3 length equals 14 residues. As DNA, the CDR3 is TGCGCCAGCAGCCCGGGGGCCGGAAGGGTCGGCTACACCTTC. Its protein product is CASSPGAGRVGYTF.

The chain uses TRBV27 and TRBJ2-5, with no clear D. The CDR3 covers 14 residues. CDR1 is MNHEY, CDR2 SMNVEV, per germline (reference sequence). V was trimmed by 3 bases and J by 6 bases, leaving 14 bases between them. CDR3 nucleotide sequence: TGTGCCAGCAGTTTGAGCCCGTTCATTAAGACCCAGTACTTC. Protein product: CASSLSPFIKTQYF.

The V and J genes are TRBV2 and TRBJ1-6; 11 nucleotides align to TRBD1. This CDR3 is 14 amino acids long. The J segment lost 9 bases and the V segment lost 3 bases, leaving 1 base of the junction unmatched. The germline V gene has CDR1 SNHLY and CDR2 FYNNEI. The CDR3: CASSEGTGGSPLHF. CDR3 nucleotide sequence: TGTGCCAGCAGTGAGGGGACAGGGGGTTCACCCCTCCACTTT.

The chain combines TRBV5-1 with TRBJ2-7; D may be TRBD2 (6 bases). The CDR3 has 15 amino acids. Per germline, CDR1 SGHRS and CDR2 YFSETQ. Trimming removed 0 bases at V and 9 bases at J, with 19 bases between. CDR3 region: CASSLGGTGLFAQYF. The CDR3 nucleotides read TGCGCCAGCAGCTTGGGCGGGACGGGACTCTTCGCGCAGTACTTC.

This clonotype has ten or more counts. This rearrangement joins TRBV10-2 to TRBJ1-5, with 7 bases matching TRBD1. The CDR3 contains 12 residues. V lost 3 bases to trimming and J lost 7 bases; unmatched junction nucleotides: 0. CDR1 is WSHSY and CDR2 is SAAADI in the germline V gene. The CDR3 loop reads CASSDRGQPQHF. The CDR3 nucleotides read TGCGCCAGCAGTGACAGGGGGCAGCCCCAGCATTTT.

This clonotype occurred many times. The chain joins TRBV9 to TRBJ1-6; D is ambiguous. Trimming shortened V by 3 bases and J by 7 bases, and 11 bases separated the two germline ends. Germline V gene lookup returns CDR1 SGDLS and CDR2 YYNGEE. This CDR3 region has 14 residues. The DNA of the CDR3 is TGTGCCAGCAGCGGACGGCCTGACAATTCACCCCTCCACTTT. Translated, it gives CASSGRPDNSPLHF.

This clonotype was counted at least ten times. CDR3 DNA: TGCGCCAGCAGCCAAGAGAGTACAGGCGAGCAGTACTTC. Its translation is CASSQESTGEQYF. The chain recombines TRBV4-1 with TRBJ2-7; a weak D match, TRBD1 (5 bases). The V end lost 0 bases, the J end lost 6 bases, and 9 bases lay between the germline ends. Germline V gives CDR1 MGHRA, CDR2 YSYEKL. CDR3 length: 13 residues.

In this sample, this clonotype turned up a few times. The chain is built from TRBV2 and TRBJ1-2; the match to TRBD1 covers 11 bases. V gave up 6 bases and J gave up 3 bases; unmatched junction bases: 3. The CDR3 extends over 14 amino acids. CDR1 is SNHLY, CDR2 FYNNEI, per germline. The CDR3 bases are TGTGCCAGCAGCGGGACAGGGGGTGACTATGGCTACACCTTC. Its protein is CASSGTGGDYGYTF.